The sequence of this T cell receptor beta chain was determined in a study of T cell changes during pregnancy in multiple sclerosis. Trimming at V came to 5 bases and at J to 4 bases, leaving 10 bases not matched to a gene. Per germline, CDR1 SGHVS and CDR2 FQNEAQ. The CDR3 spans 15 residues. Method: immunoSEQ multiplex PCR; TCRdb's copy keeps in-frame clones and lacks some. The profile shows approximately 68,000 clones, about nine tenths of them singletons. The clonotype comes from a female donor in good health, enrolled as a control in a pregnancy study. Sequencing was performed on peripheral blood, taken in the third trimester of pregnancy. The chain recombines TRBV7-8 with TRBJ1-2; 7 bases are shared with TRBD1. The chain's CDR3 is CASSLEGQLSYGYTF. Written as DNA, the CDR3 is TGTGCCAGCAGCCTAGAGGGACAGCTAAGCTATGGCTACACCTTC.